Each of the 5 T cell receptor beta chains below was sequenced from the same sample in a study of identical twins. TCRdb used MiXCR to reprocess the 5' RACE reads, holding one entry per CDR3 protein. The sample has 700,000 or so distinct CDR3 sequences, less than 25% seen once. These sequences were also reported in another study, on T cells expressing NK-cell markers.

Sequenced material: PBMCs. The receptors were gathered from a young woman in good health.

The chain links TRBV29-1 to TRBJ2-3, with TRBD2 matching over 9 bases. J was trimmed by 3 bases and V by 3 bases; bases with no gene match: 1. CDR3 size: 13 residues. Looked up from germline, CDR1 is SQVTM and CDR2 is ANQGSEA. The DNA for the CDR3 is TGCAGCGTTGATAGCGGGAGAACAGATACGCAGTATTTT. Translated: CSVDSGRTDTQYF.

This clonotype turned up a few times. The rearrangement links TRBV12-3 or TRBV12-4 to TRBJ1-6; a weak D match, TRBD1 (5 bases). The germline V and J ends were trimmed by 3 bases and 12 bases, with 9 bases remaining between them. The CDR3 sequence is 12 residues long. CDR3: CASSLAGRPLHF. The CDR3 region has the DNA TGTGCCAGCAGTTTGGCGGGGCGACCCCTCCACTTT.

The genes are TRBV7-8 and TRBJ2-1; D gene ambiguous. CDR3 size: 12 residues. The V gene's germline CDR1 is SGHVS and CDR2 FQNEAQ. Trimming shortened V by 0 bases and J by 9 bases, and 6 bases separated the two germline ends. CDR3 amino acids: CASSLAAREQFF. CDR3 sequence (DNA): TGTGCCAGCAGCTTAGCCGCGCGTGAGCAGTTCTTC.

This chain links TRBV30 with TRBJ2-3; TRBD1 or TRBD2 may be the D gene (5 bases each). Trimming took 0 bases from V and 10 from J, leaving 17 bases between them. CDR3 size: 14 residues. CDR1 is GTSNPN and CDR2 is SVGIG in the germline V gene (reference sequence). The CDR3: CAWSVNRGSYAQYF. The CDR3 region has the DNA TGTGCCTGGAGTGTAAATCGGGGCTCTTACGCGCAGTATTTT.

The chain employs TRBV20-1 and TRBJ2-3, with D tentatively TRBD1 or TRBD2 (5 bases each). V was clipped by 5 bases and J by 6 bases, with 12 bases between them. The CDR3 runs 12 residues. CDR1 and CDR2 (germline): DFQATT, SNEGSKA (reference sequence). CDR3 DNA sequence: TGCAGTGCTGTTGACAGAGGGGATACGCAGTATTTT. As protein: CSAVDRGDTQYF.